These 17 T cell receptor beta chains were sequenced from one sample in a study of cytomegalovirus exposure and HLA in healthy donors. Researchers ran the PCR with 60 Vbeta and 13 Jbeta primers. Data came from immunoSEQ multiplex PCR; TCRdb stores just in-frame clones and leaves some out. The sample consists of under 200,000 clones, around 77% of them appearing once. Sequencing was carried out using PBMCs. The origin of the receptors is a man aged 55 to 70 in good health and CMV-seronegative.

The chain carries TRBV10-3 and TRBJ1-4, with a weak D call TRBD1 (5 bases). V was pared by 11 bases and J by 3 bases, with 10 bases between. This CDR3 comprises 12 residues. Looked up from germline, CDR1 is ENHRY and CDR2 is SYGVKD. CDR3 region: CAHRRSNEKLFF. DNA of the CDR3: TGTGCCCACAGGCGTTCTAATGAAAAACTGTTTTTT.

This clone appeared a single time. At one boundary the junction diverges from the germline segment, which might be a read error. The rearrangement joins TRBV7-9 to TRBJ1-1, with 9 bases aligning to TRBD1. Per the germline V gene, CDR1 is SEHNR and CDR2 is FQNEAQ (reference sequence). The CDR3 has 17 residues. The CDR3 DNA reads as TGTTCCAGCAGCTTACCTACCTGGACAGGGGAGGACACTGAAGCTTTCTTT. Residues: CSSSLPTWTGEDTEAFF.

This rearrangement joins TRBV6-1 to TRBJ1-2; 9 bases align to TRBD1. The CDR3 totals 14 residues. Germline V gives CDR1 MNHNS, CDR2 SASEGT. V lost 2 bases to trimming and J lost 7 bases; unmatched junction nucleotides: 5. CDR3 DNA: TGTGCCAGCAGTGAAAACAGGGGGCTGGGTGGCTACACCTTC. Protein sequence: CASSENRGLGGYTF.

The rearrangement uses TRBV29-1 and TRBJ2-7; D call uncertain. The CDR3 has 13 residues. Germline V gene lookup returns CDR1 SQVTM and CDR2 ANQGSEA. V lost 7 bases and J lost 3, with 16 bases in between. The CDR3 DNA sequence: TGCAGCGCCGCTTTATCACAGAACTACGAGCAGTACTTC. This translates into CSAALSQNYEQYF.

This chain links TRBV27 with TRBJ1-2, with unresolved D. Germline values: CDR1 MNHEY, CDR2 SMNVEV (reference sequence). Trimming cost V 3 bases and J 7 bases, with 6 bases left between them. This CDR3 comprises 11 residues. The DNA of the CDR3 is TGTGCCAGCAGTTTTCTCGGTGGCTACACCTTC. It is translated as CASSFLGGYTF.

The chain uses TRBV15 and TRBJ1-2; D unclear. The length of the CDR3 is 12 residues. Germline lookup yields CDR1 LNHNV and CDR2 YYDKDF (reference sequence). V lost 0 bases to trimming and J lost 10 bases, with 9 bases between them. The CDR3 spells CATSRELRVYTF. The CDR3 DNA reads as TGTGCCACCAGCAGAGAGTTACGGGTCTACACCTTC.

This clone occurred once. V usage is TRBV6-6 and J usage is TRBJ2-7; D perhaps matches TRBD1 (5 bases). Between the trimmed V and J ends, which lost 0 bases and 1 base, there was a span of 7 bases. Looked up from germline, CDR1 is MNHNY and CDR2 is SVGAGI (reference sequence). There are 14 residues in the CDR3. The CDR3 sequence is CASSYSRGSYEQYF. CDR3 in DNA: TGTGCCAGCAGTTACTCAAGGGGTTCCTACGAGCAGTACTTC.

CDR3 coding DNA: TGTGCCAGCAGTTTATGGGGACAGGGGCACTATGGCTACACCTTC. The encoded protein is CASSLWGQGHYGYTF. The chain employs TRBV27 and TRBJ1-2, with 10 bases that match TRBD1. Looked up from germline, CDR1 is MNHEY and CDR2 is SMNVEV (reference sequence). The length of the CDR3 is 15 residues. V trimming: 1 base; J trimming: 3 bases; junction bases outside the gene matches: 2.

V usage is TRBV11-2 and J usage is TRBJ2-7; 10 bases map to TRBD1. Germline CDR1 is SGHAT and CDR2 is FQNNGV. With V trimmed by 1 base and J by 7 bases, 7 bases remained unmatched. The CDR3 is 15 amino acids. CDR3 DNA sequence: TGTGCCAGCAGCTTAGCTCTAGGACAGGGGGTGGAGCAGTACTTC. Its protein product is CASSLALGQGVEQYF.

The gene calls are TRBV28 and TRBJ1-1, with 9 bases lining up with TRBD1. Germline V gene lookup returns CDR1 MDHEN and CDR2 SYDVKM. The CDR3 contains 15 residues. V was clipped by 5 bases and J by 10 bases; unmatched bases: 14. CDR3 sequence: CASSLGTGRLMSAFF. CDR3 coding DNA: TGTGCCAGCAGTCTCGGGACAGGGAGGCTGATGTCAGCTTTCTTT.

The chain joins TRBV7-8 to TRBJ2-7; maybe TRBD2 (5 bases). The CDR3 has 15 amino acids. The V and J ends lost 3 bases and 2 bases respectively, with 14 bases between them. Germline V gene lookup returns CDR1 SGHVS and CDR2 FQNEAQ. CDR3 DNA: TGTGCCAGCAGCTTGGGAGAACCTCAACCCTACGAGCAGTACTTC. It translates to CASSLGEPQPYEQYF.

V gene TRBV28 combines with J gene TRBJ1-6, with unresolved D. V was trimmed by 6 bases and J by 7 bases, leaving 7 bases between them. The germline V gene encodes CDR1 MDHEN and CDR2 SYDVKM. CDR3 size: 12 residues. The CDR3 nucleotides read TGTGCCAGCAGACAAACAAATTCACCCCTCCACTTT. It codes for CASRQTNSPLHF.

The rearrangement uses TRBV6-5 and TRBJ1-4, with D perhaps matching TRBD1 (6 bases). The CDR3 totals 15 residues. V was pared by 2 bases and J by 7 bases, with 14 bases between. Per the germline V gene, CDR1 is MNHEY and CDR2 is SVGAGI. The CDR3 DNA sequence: TGTGCCAGCAGTTACAATCAGGGGTGGGCTGAAAAACTGTTTTTT. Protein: CASSYNQGWAEKLFF.

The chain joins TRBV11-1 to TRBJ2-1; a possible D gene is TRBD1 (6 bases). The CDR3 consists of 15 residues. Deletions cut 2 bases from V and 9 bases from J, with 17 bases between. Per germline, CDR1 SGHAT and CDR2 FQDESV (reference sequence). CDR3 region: CASSLLRRVGGEQFF. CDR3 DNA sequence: TGTGCCAGCAGCTTACTACGGCGGGTAGGGGGTGAGCAGTTCTTC.

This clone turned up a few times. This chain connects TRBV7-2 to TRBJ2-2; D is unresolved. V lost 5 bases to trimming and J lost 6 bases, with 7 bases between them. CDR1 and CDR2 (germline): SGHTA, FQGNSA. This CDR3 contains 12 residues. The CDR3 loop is CASSRPAGELFF. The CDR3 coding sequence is TGTGCCAGCAGCCGCCCGGCCGGGGAGCTGTTTTTT. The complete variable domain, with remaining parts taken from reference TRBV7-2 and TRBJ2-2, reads GAGVSQSPSNKVTEKGKDVELRCDPISGHTALYWYRQSLGQGLEFLIYFQGNSAPDKSGLPSDRFSAERTGGSVSTLTIQRTQQEDSAVYLCASSRPAGELFFGEGSRLTVL.

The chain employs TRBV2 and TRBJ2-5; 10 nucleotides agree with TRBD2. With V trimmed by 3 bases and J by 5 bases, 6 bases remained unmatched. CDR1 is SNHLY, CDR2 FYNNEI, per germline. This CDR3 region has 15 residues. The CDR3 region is CASSDGISGGETQYF. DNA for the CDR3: TGTGCCAGCAGTGATGGGATTAGCGGGGGGGAGACCCAGTACTTC. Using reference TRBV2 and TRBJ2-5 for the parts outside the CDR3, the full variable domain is EPEVTQTPSHQVTQMGQEVILRCVPISNHLYFYWYRQILGQKVEFLVSFYNNEISEKSEIFDDQFSVERPDGSNFTLKIRSTKLEDSAMYFCASSDGISGGETQYFGPGTRLLVL.

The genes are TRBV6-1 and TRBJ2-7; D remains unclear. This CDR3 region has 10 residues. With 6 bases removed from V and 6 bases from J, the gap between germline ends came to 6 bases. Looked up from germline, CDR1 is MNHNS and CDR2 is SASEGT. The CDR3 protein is CASRRGEQYF. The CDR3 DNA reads TGTGCCAGCAGACGAGGCGAGCAGTACTTC.